This TCR beta chain was recovered during a study of T cell changes during pregnancy in multiple sclerosis. Clones were read by immunoSEQ multiplex PCR, and TCRdb kept only the in-frame ones, dropping some. The sample lists fewer than 60,000 clones; 80% to 95% were seen once. The origin of this receptor is a female donor in good health, enrolled as a control in a pregnancy study. This material consisted of peripheral blood, taken after pregnancy.

DNA of the CDR3: TGTGCCAGTAGTCGTACGGGACTAGCGGGAGTGGGCTCTGGGGCCAACGTCCTGACTTTC. It specifies CASSRTGLAGVGSGANVLTF. The J gene is TRBJ2-6, the V gene TRBV19, with 14 bases aligning to TRBD2. This CDR3 has 20 residues. Germline V CDR1 and CDR2: LNHDA, SQIVND (reference sequence). Trimming took 5 bases from V and 0 from J; bases not matched to a gene: 9.